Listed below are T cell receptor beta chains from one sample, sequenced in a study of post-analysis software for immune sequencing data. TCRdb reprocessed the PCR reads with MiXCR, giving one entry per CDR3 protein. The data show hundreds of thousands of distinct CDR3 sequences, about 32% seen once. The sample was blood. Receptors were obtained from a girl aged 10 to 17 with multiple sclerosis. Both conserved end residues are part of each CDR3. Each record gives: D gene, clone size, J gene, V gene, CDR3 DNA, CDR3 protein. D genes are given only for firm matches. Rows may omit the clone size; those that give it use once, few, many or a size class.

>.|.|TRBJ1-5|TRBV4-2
TGTGCCAGCAGCCTCCAGACATATCAGCCCCAGCATTTT
CASSLQTYQPQHF
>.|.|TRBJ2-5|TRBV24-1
TGTGCCACCAAGAAGGGGGGCCAAGAGACCCAGTACTTC
CATKKGGQETQYF
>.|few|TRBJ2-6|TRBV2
TGTGCCAGCAGTGGGGGGCTGACCTCTGGGGCCAACGTCCTGACTTTC
CASSGGLTSGANVLTF
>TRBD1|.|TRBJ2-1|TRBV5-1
TGCGCCGGCAGCTTGAGACAGGGGAACAATGAGCAGTTCTTC
CAGSLRQGNNEQFF
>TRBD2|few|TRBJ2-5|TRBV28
TGTGCCAGCAGTTTCAGCGGGAGGGAAGAGACCCAGTACTTC
CASSFSGREETQYF
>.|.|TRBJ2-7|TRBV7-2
TGTGCCAGCAGCTTACGGCGGACCCCTGGGGAGCAGTACTTC
CASSLRRTPGEQYF
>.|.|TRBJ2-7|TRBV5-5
TGTGCCAGCAGCCGGGACATATCGACGAACGAGCAGTACTTC
CASSRDISTNEQYF
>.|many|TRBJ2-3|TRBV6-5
TGTGCCAGCAGTTACAGTCACACAGATACGCAGTATTTT
CASSYSHTDTQYF
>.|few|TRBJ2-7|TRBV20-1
TGCAGTGCTAGACCCGAGGACAGATACGAGCAGTACTTC
CSARPEDRYEQYF
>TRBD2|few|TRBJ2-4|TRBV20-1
TGCAGTGGTACCCAGAGCGGGAGTTTTAACATTCAGTACTTC
CSGTQSGSFNIQYF
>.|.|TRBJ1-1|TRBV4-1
TGCGCCAGCAGCCTCTCATATTGGGGGATGGCGATGAACACTGAAGCTTTCTTT
CASSLSYWGMAMNTEAFF
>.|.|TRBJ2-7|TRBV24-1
TGTGCCACCAGTGATACCAGGGACACCCTTCCCTACGAGCAGTACTTC
CATSDTRDTLPYEQYF
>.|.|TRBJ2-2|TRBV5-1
TGCGCCAGCAGCTTAGGGCGAGGCACCGGGGAGCTGTTTTTT
CASSLGRGTGELFF
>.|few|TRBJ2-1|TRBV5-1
TGCGCCAGCAGCTTCCTTACTACTCTGTTTGGAGGTGAGCAGTTCTTC
CASSFLTTLFGGEQFF
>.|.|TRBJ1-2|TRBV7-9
TGTGCCAGCAGCCCACTCGGGGGCCACTTTTACGGCTACACCTTC
CASSPLGGHFYGYTF
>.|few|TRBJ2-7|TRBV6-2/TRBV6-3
TGTGCCAGCAGTTACTCGAACAGGCGTCTTTACGAGCAGTACTTC
CASSYSNRRLYEQYF
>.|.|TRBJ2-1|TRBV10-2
TGCGCCAGCAGTGAGGTTTTCATTGGAAATGAGCAGTTCTTC
CASSEVFIGNEQFF
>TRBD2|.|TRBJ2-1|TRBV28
TGTGCCATCAGCTGGGGGACTAGCGGGGTTAATGAGCAGTTCTTC
CAISWGTSGVNEQFF